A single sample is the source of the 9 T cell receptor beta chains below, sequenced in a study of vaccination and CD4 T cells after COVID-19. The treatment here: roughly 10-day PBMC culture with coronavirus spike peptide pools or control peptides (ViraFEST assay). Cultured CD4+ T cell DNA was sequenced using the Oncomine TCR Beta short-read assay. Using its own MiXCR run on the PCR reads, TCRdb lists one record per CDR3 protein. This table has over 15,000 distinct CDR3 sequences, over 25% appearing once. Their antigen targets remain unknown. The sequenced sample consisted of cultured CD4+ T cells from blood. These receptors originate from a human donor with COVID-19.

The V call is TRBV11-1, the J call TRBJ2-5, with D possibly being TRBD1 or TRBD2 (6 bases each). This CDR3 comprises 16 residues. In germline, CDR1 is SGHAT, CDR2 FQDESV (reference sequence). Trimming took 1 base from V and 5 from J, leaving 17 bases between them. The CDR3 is CASSLGRMGGEETQYF. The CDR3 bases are TGTGCCAGCAGCTTAGGCCGCATGGGGGGCGAGGAGACCCAGTACTTC.

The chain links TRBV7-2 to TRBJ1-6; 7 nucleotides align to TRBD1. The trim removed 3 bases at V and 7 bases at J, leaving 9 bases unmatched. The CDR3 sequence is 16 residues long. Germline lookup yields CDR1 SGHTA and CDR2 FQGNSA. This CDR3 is CASSFTTGVGNSPLHF. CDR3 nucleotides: TGTGCCAGCAGCTTCACTACAGGGGTTGGGAATTCACCCCTCCACTTT.

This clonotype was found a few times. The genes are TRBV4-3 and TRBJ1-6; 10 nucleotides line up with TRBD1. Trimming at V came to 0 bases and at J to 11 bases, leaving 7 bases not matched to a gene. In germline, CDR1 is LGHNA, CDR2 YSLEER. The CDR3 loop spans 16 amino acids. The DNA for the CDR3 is TGCGCCAGCAGCCAAGAGCGTGGGACAGGGGCTACACCCCTCCACTTT. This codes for CASSQERGTGATPLHF.

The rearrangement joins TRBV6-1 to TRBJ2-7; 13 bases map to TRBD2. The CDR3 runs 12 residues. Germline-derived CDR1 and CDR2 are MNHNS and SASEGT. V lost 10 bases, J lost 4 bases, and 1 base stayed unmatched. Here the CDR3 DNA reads TGTGCCACGACTAGCGGGGGGTACGAGCAGTACTTC. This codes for CATTSGGYEQYF.

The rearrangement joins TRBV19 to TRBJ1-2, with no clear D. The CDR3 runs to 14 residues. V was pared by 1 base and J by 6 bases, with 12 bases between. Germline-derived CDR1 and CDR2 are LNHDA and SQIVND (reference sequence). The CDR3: CASSIGDSRHGYTF. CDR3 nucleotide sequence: TGTGCCAGTAGTATAGGTGATTCTCGGCATGGCTACACCTTC.

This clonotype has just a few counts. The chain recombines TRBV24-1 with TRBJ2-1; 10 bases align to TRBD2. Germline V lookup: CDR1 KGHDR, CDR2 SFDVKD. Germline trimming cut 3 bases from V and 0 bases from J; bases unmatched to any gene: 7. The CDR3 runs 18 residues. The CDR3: CATSDGSSGGTSYNEQFF. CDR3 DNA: TGTGCCACCAGTGATGGTTCTAGCGGGGGAACCTCCTACAATGAGCAGTTCTTC.

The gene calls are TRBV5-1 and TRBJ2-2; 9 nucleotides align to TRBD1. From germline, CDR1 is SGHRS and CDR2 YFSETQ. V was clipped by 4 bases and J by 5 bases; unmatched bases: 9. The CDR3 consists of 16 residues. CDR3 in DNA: TGCGCCAGCAGCCACGAGGGACAGGGAGGGACCGGGGAGCTGTTTTTT. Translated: CASSHEGQGGTGELFF.

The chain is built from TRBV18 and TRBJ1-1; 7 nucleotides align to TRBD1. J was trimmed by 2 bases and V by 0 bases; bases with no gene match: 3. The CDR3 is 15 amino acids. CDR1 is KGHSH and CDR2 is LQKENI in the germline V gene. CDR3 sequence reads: CASSPPPGGNTEAFF. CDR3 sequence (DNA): TGTGCCAGCTCACCACCCCCAGGGGGAAACACTGAAGCTTTCTTT.

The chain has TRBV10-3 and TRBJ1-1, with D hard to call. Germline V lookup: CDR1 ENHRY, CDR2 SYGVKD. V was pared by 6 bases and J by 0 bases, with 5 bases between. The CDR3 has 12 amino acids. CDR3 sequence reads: CAIREMNTEAFF. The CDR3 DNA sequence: TGTGCCATCAGAGAGATGAACACTGAAGCTTTCTTT.